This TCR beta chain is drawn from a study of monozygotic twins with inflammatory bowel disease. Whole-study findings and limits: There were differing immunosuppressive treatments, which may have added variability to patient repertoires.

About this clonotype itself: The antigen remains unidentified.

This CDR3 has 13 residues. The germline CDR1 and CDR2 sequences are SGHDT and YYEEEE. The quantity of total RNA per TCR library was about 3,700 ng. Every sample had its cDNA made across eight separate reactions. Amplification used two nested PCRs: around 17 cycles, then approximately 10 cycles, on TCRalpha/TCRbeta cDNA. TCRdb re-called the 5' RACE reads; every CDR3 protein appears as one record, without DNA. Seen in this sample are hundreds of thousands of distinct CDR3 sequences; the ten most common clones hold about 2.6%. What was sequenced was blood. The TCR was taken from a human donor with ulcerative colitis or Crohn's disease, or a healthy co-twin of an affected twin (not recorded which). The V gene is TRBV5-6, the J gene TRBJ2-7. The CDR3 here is CASSLQDSYEQYF.